This T cell receptor beta chain came from a study of CD8+ T cells in alopecia areata. Across the whole study: In an open-label trial, patients got 5 to 10 mg tofacitinib twice daily. For 6 to 18 months, tofacitinib was taken, and 6 months off drug followed.

Study outcomes and limitations: One nonresponder makes the tie between baseline CD8+ expansion and response uncertain. Scalp clonality, along with expanded CD8+ clones among the top 100, was significantly decreased by tofacitinib.

The germline CDR1 and CDR2 sequences are MNHNS and SASEGT. The J segment lost 9 bases and the V segment lost 0 bases, leaving 11 bases of the junction unmatched. CDR3 length: 17 amino acids. The treatment: oral pan-JAK inhibitor, 5-10 mg twice daily. Alopecia areata patients gave lesional scalp punch biopsies and peripheral blood samples. cDNA serving as the sequencing template came from extracted, reverse transcribed RNA. Repertoires were generated with immunoSEQ multiplex PCR, while TCRdb's copy carries only in-frame clones and drops some. The table includes fewer than 4,500 clones, around three fifths detected once. As for this clone: Its antigen remains unknown.

The chain recombines TRBV6-1 with TRBJ2-1, with 10 bases fitting TRBD2. This clonotype was sampled from a human donor with alopecia areata. The sample was skin, taken at approximately week 36, from a patient treated with tofacitinib. Written as DNA, the CDR3 is TGTGCCAGCAGTGAAGCTCTAGCGGGAGCCACCGTGTGTGAGCAGTTCTTC. Translating it yields CASSEALAGATVCEQFF.